Presented here are 3 T cell receptor beta chains from one specimen sequenced in a study of cytotoxic CD8 clonotypes in ibrutinib-treated CLL. Repertoires were generated with immunoSEQ multiplex PCR, while TCRdb's copy carries only in-frame clones and drops some. The sample gives about 85,000 clones, roughly 83% of which show up once; around 5% is in the top ten. The specimen comprised PBMCs, sampled after 12 months of ibrutinib treatment. The origin of the receptors is a human donor with chronic lymphocytic leukemia.

The genes are TRBV6-5 and TRBJ2-2; D is perhaps TRBD2 (6 bases). The germline V gene has CDR1 MNHEY and CDR2 SVGAGI. V lost 7 bases and J lost 4, with 10 bases in between. This CDR3 comprises 13 residues. CDR3 nucleotide sequence: TGTGCCAGCACCTTGGAGGGCACCGGGGAGCTGTTTTTT. Its protein is CASTLEGTGELFF.

The chain is built from TRBV27 and TRBJ2-2; D is undetermined. V was cut by 2 bases and J by 4 bases, with 14 bases left in between. The CDR3 length is 16 residues. Germline CDR1 and CDR2: MNHEY and SMNVEV (reference sequence). The CDR3 region is CASSLRATPTTGELFF. The CDR3, as DNA: TGTGCCAGCAGTTTACGGGCTACCCCAACCACCGGGGAGCTGTTTTTT.

This clone has more than one count but fewer than ten. The rearrangement uses TRBV7-2 and TRBJ2-3, with D possibly TRBD2 on 6 matching bases. Germline CDR1 is SGHTA and CDR2 is FQGNSA. CDR3 length: 14 amino acids. V lost 5 bases, J lost 4 bases, and 13 bases lay in between. The CDR3 bases are TGTGCCAGCAGCAACCGACTAGGGCCAGATACGCAGTATTTT. It specifies CASSNRLGPDTQYF.